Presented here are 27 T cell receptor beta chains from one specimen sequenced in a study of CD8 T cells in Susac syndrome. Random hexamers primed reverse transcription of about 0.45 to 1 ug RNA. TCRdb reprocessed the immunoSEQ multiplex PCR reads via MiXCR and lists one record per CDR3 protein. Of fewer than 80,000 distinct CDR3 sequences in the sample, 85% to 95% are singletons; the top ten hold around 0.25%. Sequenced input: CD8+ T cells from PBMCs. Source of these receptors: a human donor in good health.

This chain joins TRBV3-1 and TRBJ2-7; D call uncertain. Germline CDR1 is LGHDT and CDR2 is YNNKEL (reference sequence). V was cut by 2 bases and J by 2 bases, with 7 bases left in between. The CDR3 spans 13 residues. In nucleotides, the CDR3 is TGTGCCAGCAGCCAACAGAACCCCTACGAGCAGTACGTC. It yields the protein CASSQQNPYEQYV.

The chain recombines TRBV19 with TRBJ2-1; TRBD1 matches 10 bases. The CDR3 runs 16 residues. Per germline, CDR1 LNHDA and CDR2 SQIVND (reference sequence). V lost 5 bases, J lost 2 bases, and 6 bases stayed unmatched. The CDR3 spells CASSRDRGLAYNEQFF. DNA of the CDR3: TGTGCCAGTAGTCGGGACAGGGGCTTGGCCTACAATGAGCAGTTCTTC. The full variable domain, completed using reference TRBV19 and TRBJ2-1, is DGGITQSPKYLFRKEGQNVTLSCEQNLNHDAMYWYRQDPGQGLRLIYYSQIVNDFQKGDIAEGYSVSREKKESFPLTVTSAQKNPTAFYLCASSRDRGLAYNEQFFGPGTRLTVL.

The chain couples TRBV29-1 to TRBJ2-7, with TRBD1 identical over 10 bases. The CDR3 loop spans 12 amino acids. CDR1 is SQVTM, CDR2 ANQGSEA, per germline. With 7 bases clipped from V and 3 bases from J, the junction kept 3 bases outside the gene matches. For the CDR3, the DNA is TGCAGCGGGGGACAGGGGCGCTACGAGCAGTACTTC. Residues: CSGGQGRYEQYF.

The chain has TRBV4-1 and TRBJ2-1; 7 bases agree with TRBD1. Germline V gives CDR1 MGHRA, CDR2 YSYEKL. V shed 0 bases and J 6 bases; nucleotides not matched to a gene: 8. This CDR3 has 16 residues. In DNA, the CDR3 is TGCGCCAGCAGCCAAGAGGAAGGGGGCGGCCTCAATGAGCAGTTCTTC. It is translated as CASSQEEGGGLNEQFF.

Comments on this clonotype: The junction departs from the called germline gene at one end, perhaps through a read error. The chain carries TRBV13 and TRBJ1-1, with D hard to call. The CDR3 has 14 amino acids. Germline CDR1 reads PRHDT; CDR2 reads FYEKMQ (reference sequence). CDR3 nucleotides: TGTGCCAGCAGTTTAGACACTAAGAACACTGAAGCTTTCTTT. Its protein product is CASSLDTKNTEAFF.

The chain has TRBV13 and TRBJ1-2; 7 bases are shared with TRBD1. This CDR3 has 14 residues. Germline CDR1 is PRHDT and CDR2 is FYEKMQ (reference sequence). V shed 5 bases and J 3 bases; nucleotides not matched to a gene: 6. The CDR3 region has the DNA TGTGCCAGCAGCCGCCTACAGGGGTACTATGGCTACACCTTC. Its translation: CASSRLQGYYGYTF.

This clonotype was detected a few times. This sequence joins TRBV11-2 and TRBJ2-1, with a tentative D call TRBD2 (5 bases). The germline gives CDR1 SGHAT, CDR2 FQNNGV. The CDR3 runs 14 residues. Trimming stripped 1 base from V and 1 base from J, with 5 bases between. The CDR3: CASSLGGSYNEQFF. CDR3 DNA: TGTGCCAGCAGCTTAGGCGGGTCCTACAATGAGCAGTTCTTC.

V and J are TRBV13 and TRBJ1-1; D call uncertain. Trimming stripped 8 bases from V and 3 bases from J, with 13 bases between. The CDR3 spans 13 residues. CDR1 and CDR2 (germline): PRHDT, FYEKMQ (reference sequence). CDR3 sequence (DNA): TGTGCCAGCCATCCCAAGTCGGACACTGAAGCTTTCTTT. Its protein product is CASHPKSDTEAFF.

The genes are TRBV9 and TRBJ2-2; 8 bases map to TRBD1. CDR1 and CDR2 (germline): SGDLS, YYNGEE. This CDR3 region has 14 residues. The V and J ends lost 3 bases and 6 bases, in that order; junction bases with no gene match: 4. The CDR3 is CASSDPTGAGELFF. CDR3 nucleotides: TGTGCCAGCAGCGACCCGACAGGGGCCGGGGAGCTGTTTTTT.

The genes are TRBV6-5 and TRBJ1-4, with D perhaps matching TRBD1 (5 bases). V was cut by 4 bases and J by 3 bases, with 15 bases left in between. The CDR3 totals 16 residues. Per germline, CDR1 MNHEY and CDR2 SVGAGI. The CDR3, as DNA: TGTGCCAGCAGTTCATCAGGGCTATTCGCTAATGAAAAACTGTTTTTT. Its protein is CASSSSGLFANEKLFF.

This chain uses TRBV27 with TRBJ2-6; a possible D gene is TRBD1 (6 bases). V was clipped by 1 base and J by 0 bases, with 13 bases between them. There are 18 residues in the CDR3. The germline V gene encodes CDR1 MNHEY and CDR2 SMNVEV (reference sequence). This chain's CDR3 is CASSLLAGTSSGANVLTF. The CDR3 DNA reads TGTGCCAGCAGTTTATTGGCAGGGACAAGCTCTGGGGCCAACGTCCTGACTTTC.

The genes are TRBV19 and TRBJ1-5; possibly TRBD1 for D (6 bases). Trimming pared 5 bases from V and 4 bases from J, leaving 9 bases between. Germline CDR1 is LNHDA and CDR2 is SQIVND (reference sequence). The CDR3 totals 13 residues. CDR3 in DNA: TGTGCCAGTAGTCGGACAGATAATCAGCCCCAGCATTTT. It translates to CASSRTDNQPQHF.

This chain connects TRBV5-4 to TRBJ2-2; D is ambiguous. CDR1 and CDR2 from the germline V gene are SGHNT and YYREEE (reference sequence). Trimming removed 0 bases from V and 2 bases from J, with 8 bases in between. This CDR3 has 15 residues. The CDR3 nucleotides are TGTGCCAGCAGCTTGGCCCCGCTCAACACCGGGGAGCTGTTTTTT. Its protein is CASSLAPLNTGELFF.

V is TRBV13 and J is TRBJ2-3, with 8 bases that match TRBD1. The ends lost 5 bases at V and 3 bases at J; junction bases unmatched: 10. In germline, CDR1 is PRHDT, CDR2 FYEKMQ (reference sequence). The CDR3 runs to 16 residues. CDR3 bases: TGTGCCAGCAGCCTGGGGCAGGGGGCGGAAACAGATACGCAGTATTTT. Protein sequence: CASSLGQGAETDTQYF.

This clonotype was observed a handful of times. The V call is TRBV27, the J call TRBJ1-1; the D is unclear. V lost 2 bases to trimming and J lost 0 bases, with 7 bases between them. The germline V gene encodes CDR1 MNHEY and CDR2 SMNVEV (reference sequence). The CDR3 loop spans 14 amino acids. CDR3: CASSLGLMNTEAFF. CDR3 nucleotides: TGTGCCAGCAGTTTAGGACTGATGAACACTGAAGCTTTCTTT.

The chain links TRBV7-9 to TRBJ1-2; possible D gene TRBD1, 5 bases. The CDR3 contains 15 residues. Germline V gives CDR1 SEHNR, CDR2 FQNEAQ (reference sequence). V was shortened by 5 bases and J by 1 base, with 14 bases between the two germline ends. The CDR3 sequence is CASSPGGVINYGYTF. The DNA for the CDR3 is TGTGCCAGCAGCCCCGGAGGGGTTATTAACTATGGCTACACCTTC.

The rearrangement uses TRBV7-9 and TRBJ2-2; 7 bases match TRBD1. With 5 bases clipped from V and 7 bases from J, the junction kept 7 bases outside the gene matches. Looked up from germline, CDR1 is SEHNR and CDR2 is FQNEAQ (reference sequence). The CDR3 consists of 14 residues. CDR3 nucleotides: TGTGCCAGCAGCCCTCAGGGGGTAAACGGGGAGCTGTTTTTT. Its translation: CASSPQGVNGELFF.

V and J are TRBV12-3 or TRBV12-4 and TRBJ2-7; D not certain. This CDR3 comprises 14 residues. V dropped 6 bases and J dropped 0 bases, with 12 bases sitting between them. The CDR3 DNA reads TGTGCCAGCAGCTCCACACTTAGCTCCTACGAGCAGTACTTC. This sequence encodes CASSSTLSSYEQYF.

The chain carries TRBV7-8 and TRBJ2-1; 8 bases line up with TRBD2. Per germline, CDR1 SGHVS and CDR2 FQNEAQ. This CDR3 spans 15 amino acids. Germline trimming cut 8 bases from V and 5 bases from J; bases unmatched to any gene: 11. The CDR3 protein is CASVPYGRGDNEQFF. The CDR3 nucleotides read TGTGCCAGCGTACCCTACGGGCGGGGGGACAATGAGCAGTTCTTC.

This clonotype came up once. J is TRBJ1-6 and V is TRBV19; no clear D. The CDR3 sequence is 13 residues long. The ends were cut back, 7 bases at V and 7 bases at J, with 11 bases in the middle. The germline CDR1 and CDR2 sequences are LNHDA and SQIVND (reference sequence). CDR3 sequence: CASKEELNSPLHF. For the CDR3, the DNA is TGTGCCAGTAAAGAAGAGTTGAATTCACCCCTCCACTTT.

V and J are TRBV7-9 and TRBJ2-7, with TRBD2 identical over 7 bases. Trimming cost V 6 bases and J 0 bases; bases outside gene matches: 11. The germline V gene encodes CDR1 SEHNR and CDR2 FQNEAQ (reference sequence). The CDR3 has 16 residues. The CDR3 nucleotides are TGTGCCAGCAGTATTACTCGTCGGACTAGCTCCTACGAGCAGTACTTC. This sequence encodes CASSITRRTSSYEQYF.

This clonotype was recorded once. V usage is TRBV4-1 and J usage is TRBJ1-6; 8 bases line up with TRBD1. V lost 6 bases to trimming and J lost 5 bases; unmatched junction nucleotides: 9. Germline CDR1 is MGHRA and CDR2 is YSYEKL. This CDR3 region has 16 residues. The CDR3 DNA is TGCGCCAGCAGTCGCGTCCCGGGACAGGATAATTCACCCCTCCACTTT. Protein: CASSRVPGQDNSPLHF.

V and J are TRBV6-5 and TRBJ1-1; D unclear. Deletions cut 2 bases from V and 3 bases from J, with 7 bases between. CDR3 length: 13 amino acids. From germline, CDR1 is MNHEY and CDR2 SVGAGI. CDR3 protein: CASSYGGDTEAFF. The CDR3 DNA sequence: TGTGCCAGCAGTTACGGCGGGGACACTGAAGCTTTCTTT.

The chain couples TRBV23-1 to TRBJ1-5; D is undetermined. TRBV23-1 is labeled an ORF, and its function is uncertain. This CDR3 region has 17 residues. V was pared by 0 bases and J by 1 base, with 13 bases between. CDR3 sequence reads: CASSQSVGRSSNQPQHF. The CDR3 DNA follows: TGCGCCAGCAGTCAATCCGTTGGGAGGAGCAGCAATCAGCCCCAGCATTTT.

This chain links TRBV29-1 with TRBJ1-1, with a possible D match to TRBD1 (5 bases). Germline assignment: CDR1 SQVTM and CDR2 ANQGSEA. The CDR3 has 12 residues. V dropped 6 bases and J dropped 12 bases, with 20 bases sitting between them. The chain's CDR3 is CSVQGKSGWPFF. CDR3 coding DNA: TGCAGCGTGCAGGGTAAGAGTGGGTGGCCTTTCTTT.

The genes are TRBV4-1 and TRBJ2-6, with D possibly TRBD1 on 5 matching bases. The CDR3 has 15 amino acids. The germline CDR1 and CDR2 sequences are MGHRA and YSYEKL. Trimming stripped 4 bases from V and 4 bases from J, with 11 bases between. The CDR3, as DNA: TGCGCCAGCAGCCCACCAGGGCTCGGGGCCAACGTCCTGACTTTC. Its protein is CASSPPGLGANVLTF.

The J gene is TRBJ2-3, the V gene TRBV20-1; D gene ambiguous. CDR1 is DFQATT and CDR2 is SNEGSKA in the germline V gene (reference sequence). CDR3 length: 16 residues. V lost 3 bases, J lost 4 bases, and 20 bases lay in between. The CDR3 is CSASDFQKDDADTQYF. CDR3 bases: TGCAGTGCTAGCGACTTCCAGAAGGATGATGCAGATACGCAGTATTTT.